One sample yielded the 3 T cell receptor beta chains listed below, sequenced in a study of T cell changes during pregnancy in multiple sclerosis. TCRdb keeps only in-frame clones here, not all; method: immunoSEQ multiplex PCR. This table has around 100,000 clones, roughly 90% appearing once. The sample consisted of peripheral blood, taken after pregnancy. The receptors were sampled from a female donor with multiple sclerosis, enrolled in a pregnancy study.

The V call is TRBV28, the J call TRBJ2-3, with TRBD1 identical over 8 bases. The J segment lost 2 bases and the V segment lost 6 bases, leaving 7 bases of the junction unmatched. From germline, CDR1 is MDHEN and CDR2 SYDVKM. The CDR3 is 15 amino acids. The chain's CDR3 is CASSQGAGYTDTQYF. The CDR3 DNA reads TGTGCCAGCAGCCAGGGGGCAGGGTACACAGATACGCAGTATTTT.

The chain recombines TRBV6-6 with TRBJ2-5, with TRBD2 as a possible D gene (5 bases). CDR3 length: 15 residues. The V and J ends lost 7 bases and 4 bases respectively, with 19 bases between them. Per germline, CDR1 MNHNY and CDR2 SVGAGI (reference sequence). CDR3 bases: TGTGCCAGCATTTTTGGCGGGTACCCTGCAGAGACCCAGTACTTC. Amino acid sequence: CASIFGGYPAETQYF.

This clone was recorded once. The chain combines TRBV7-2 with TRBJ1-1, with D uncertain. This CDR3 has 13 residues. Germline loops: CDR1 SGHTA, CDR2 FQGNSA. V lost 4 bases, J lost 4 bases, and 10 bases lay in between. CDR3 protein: CASSSLWATEAFF. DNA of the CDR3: TGTGCCAGCAGCTCCCTTTGGGCCACTGAAGCTTTCTTT.